Presented here are 5 T cell receptor beta chains from one specimen sequenced in a study of technical replicates of blood from a few donors. Only in-frame clones appear in the TCRdb table, and some are missing; sequencing was by immunoSEQ multiplex PCR. The repertoire holds 100,000 or so clones, with 96% as singletons. The sample comprised T cells isolated from PBMCs. The receptors come from a human donor in good health.

This chain links TRBV10-2 with TRBJ2-2, with TRBD2 matching over 11 bases. Trimming removed 7 bases from V and 7 bases from J; junction bases left unmatched: 8. The CDR3 sequence is 15 residues long. Looked up from germline, CDR1 is WSHSY and CDR2 is SAAADI. CDR3 amino acids: CASTLAGGSVGELFF. In DNA form, the CDR3 reads TGCGCCAGCACCTTAGCGGGAGGGTCGGTCGGGGAGCTGTTTTTT.

CDR3 DNA: TGTGCCAGCAGTGACCGACAGGGGGTGGACCCCTACGAGCAGTACTTC. Protein product: CASSDRQGVDPYEQYF. The chain uses TRBV2 and TRBJ2-7, with TRBD1 identical over 9 bases. Trimming cost V 3 bases and J 2 bases; bases outside gene matches: 8. Germline V gene data show CDR1 as SNHLY and CDR2 as FYNNEI. The CDR3 is 16 residues long.

This chain joins TRBV28 and TRBJ2-1, with a weak D call TRBD2 (6 bases). This CDR3 is built from 13 residues. Deletions cut 6 bases from V and 9 bases from J, with 15 bases between. The V gene's germline CDR1 is MDHEN and CDR2 SYDVKM. The CDR3 protein is CASRDLGGSEQFF. The CDR3 coding sequence is TGTGCCAGCAGAGATTTGGGGGGAAGTGAGCAGTTCTTC.

The chain joins TRBV11-3 to TRBJ1-5; 9 bases line up with TRBD1. Per the germline V gene, CDR1 is SGHNT and CDR2 is YENEEA. The J segment lost 6 bases and the V segment lost 1 base, leaving 4 bases of the junction unmatched. The CDR3 covers 15 residues. The CDR3 bases are TGTGCCAGCAGCTTAGGGGACAGGGAGGGTCAGCCCCAGCATTTT. Its translation: CASSLGDREGQPQHF.

The rearrangement uses TRBV19 and TRBJ2-1, with D perhaps TRBD1 (6 bases). V was pared by 10 bases and J by 3 bases, with 19 bases between. Germline V lookup: CDR1 LNHDA, CDR2 SQIVND (reference sequence). There are 15 residues in the CDR3. Written as DNA, the CDR3 is TGTGCCACCGCTCAGGGGCAGAGGGACTACAATGAGCAGTTCTTC. Amino acid sequence: CATAQGQRDYNEQFF.